This T cell receptor beta chain was recovered during a study of CXCR3-negative and CXCR3-positive naive CD8 T cells. Study observations and caveats: Greater hydrophobicity was found in TRB CDR3s of CXCR3-positive naive cells than of CXCR3-negative naive cells.

In preparing the TRB cDNA libraries, 5' RACE with UMI labels was used. TCRdb reprocessed the 5' RACE reads, with one entry per CDR3 protein and no DNA. This sample's clone table lists around 88,000 distinct CDR3 sequences. The CDR3 has 12 amino acids. CDR1 LNHNV and CDR2 YYDKDF come from the germline V gene (reference sequence). A word on this clonotype: Its antigen remains unknown.

This clonotype originated in a human donor in good health. Some clones in this sample may be carry-over from other donors' samples. Sample: naive CXCR3+ CD8+ T cells from blood. As to subset: CD45RO-CCR7+CD27+CD95- naive CD8+ T cells expressing CXCR3 (TNR3+). The rearrangement links TRBV15 to TRBJ1-1. This CDR3 is CATSRDSAEAFF.